This T cell receptor (beta chain) was retrieved from a study of T cells in Graves' hyperthyroidism and ophthalmopathy. For the study at large: Blood was drawn when the patient was first diagnosed and still untreated.

Germline loops: CDR1 MNHNS, CDR2 SASEGT. The CDR3 runs 14 residues. Trimming shortened V by 6 bases and J by 3 bases, and 11 bases separated the two germline ends. The study enrolled patients aged 18 to 65 with newly diagnosed hyperthyroidism of under 2 months' duration. It was less than 13 ml of fresh peripheral blood that supplied the PBMCs. This clonotype was found a few times. TCR beta CDR3 regions were amplified from RNA. Carried out on the TCR CDR3, a first-round RT-PCR used the HTBI primer set. In TCRdb, the multiplex PCR reads were re-called with MiXCR into one record per CDR3 protein. The data contain 750,000 to 900,000 distinct CDR3 sequences, about 38% of them singletons.

The sequenced sample was blood. J is TRBJ2-2 and V is TRBV6-1; D gene uncertain. The TCR originated in a man between 18 and 29 years old with Graves' hyperthyroidism. The DNA of the CDR3 is TGTGCCAGCAGAGTACGCTGGGACACCGGGGAGCTGTTTTTT. Protein product: CASRVRWDTGELFF.